The source of this T cell receptor beta chain is a study of T cells in Graves' hyperthyroidism and ophthalmopathy. At least ten counts were recorded for this clonotype. Its cognate antigen is unknown. Trimming took 3 bases from V and 5 from J, leaving 16 bases between them. This CDR3 is built from 14 residues. Germline values: CDR1 DFQATT, CDR2 SNEGSKA (reference sequence). Amplified TCR beta CDR3 regions derived from RNA transcripts. During a first-round RT-PCR of the TCR CDR3, the HTBI primer set was used. One entry per CDR3 protein, called by TCRdb with MiXCR from the multiplex PCR reads. The data contain around 500,000 distinct CDR3 sequences, 14% of them singletons. Study-wide results and limits: Blood also held most thyroid clonotypes expanded beyond 0.001.

This receptor was taken from a woman aged 40 to 49 with Graves' hyperthyroidism. The rearrangement joins TRBV20-1 to TRBJ2-5; D might be TRBD2 (5 bases). The sample taken for sequencing was blood. CDR3 DNA: TGCAGTGCTAGTCGAGGACCTTCGGGGGAGACCCAGTACTTC. Its translation: CSASRGPSGETQYF.